The 27 T cell receptor beta chains given below trace back to one sample, sequenced in a study of blood T cell repertoires in COVID-19. Sequencing used immunoSEQ multiplex PCR; TCRdb keeps in-frame clones, though not all of them. The data show roughly 130,000 clones, over 75% seen once. Sequenced sample: peripheral blood. Every receptor here comes from a man aged 35 to 55 with active or convalescent COVID-19.

The rearrangement links TRBV7-2 to TRBJ2-7, with 8 bases fitting TRBD2. CDR1 and CDR2 from the germline V gene are SGHTA and FQGNSA. The CDR3 totals 15 residues. V lost 2 bases to trimming and J lost 4 bases; unmatched junction nucleotides: 7. The CDR3 DNA reads as TGTGCCAGCAGCTTACTCAGCGGGGGCAGATACGAGCAGTACTTC. Amino acid sequence: CASSLLSGGRYEQYF.

This clone was counted only a few times. The CDR3 coding sequence is TGTGCCAGCTCACCACCATTCAGGCCGTCTGGGGCCAACGTCCTGACTTTC. Translated, it gives CASSPPFRPSGANVLTF. The rearrangement links TRBV18 to TRBJ2-6; D is ambiguous. The CDR3 contains 17 residues. In germline, CDR1 is KGHSH, CDR2 LQKENI. V lost 0 bases and J 1 base, leaving 10 bases between the germline ends. Full variable domain (missing parts from reference TRBV18 and TRBJ2-6): NAGVMQNPRHLVRRRGQEARLRCSPMKGHSHVYWYRQLPEEGLKFMVYLQKENIIDESGMPKERFSAEFPKEGPSILRIQQVVRGDSAAYFCASSPPFRPSGANVLTFGAGSRLTVL.

The rearrangement joins TRBV2 to TRBJ2-7, with TRBD1 matching over 8 bases. This CDR3 comprises 15 residues. CDR1 is SNHLY, CDR2 FYNNEI, per germline. V gave up 5 bases and J gave up 0 bases; unmatched junction bases: 6. The CDR3 loop is CASSPATGGSYEQYF. The CDR3 DNA reads as TGTGCCAGCAGTCCGGCCACAGGGGGCTCCTACGAGCAGTACTTC.

The chain carries TRBV5-4 and TRBJ2-5; possibly TRBD1 for D (5 bases). Trimming took off 3 bases at V and 3 bases at J, with 9 bases between the two ends. Germline lookup yields CDR1 SGHNT and CDR2 YYREEE (reference sequence). The CDR3 sequence is 13 residues long. The CDR3 loop is CASSWGPEETQYF. In DNA, the CDR3 is TGTGCCAGCAGCTGGGGCCCAGAAGAGACCCAGTACTTC.

This chain connects TRBV18 to TRBJ2-2; D is unclear. From germline, CDR1 is KGHSH and CDR2 LQKENI. CDR3 length equals 15 residues. Trimming pared 0 bases from V and 3 bases from J, leaving 8 bases between. The CDR3 nucleotides are TGTGCCAGCTCACCACCGAGTCGCGACACCGGGGAGCTGTTTTTT. It yields the protein CASSPPSRDTGELFF.

The gene calls are TRBV19 and TRBJ2-1, with TRBD2 as a possible D gene (6 bases). The CDR3 sequence is 14 residues long. Per germline, CDR1 LNHDA and CDR2 SQIVND (reference sequence). V was clipped by 0 bases and J by 9 bases, with 12 bases between them. CDR3 protein: CASSIDYGGTEQFF. The CDR3 DNA follows: TGTGCCAGTAGTATAGATTACGGGGGTACTGAGCAGTTCTTC.

The V gene is TRBV6-6, the J gene TRBJ1-1, with 8 bases fitting TRBD1. J lost 6 bases, V lost 5 bases, and 8 bases had no gene match. Per the germline V gene, CDR1 is MNHNY and CDR2 is SVGAGI (reference sequence). The CDR3 extends over 14 amino acids. The CDR3 DNA follows: TGTGCCAGCAGTAAACAGGGGGGGACTTCTGAAGCTTTCTTT. Translation: CASSKQGGTSEAFF.

This chain uses TRBV9 with TRBJ1-5; TRBD1 matches at 7 bases. Germline values: CDR1 SGDLS, CDR2 YYNGEE. The J segment lost 4 bases and the V segment lost 0 bases, leaving 4 bases of the junction unmatched. The CDR3 is 15 amino acids. This chain's CDR3 is CASSVGTGLNQPQHF. The DNA for the CDR3 is TGTGCCAGCAGCGTAGGGACAGGCCTAAATCAGCCCCAGCATTTT.

This rearrangement joins TRBV19 to TRBJ2-2; 9 nucleotides line up with TRBD1. Germline trimming cut 7 bases from V and 5 bases from J; bases unmatched to any gene: 5. Germline assignment: CDR1 LNHDA and CDR2 SQIVND (reference sequence). This CDR3 has 14 residues. The CDR3 reads CASIRTGDTGELFF. CDR3 bases: TGTGCCAGTATCAGGACAGGGGATACCGGGGAGCTGTTTTTT.

The chain uses TRBV24-1 and TRBJ2-2; the D gene is possibly TRBD1 (5 bases). The CDR3 consists of 15 residues. Germline values: CDR1 KGHDR, CDR2 SFDVKD. The V gene lost 4 bases and the J gene lost 1 base, with 9 bases spanning the gap. The CDR3 DNA follows: TGTGCCACCAGTGACGCGGACATGAACACCGGGGAGCTGTTTTTT. It encodes CATSDADMNTGELFF.

This chain connects TRBV5-1 to TRBJ2-6; D is uncertain. This CDR3 is built from 14 residues. The V end was cut by 3 bases, the J end by 0 bases, with 4 bases between. The germline V gene has CDR1 SGHRS and CDR2 YFSETQ. CDR3 in amino acids: CASSSSSGANVLTF. The CDR3 DNA sequence: TGCGCCAGCAGCTCTAGCTCTGGGGCCAACGTCCTGACTTTC. Full variable domain (remainder filled in from reference TRBV5-1 and TRBJ2-6): KAGVTQTPRYLIKTRGQQVTLSCSPISGHRSVSWYQQTPGQGLQFLFEYFSETQRNKGNFPGRFSGRQFSNSRSEMNVSTLELGDSALYLCASSSSSGANVLTFGAGSRLTVL.

The chain employs TRBV3-1 (or the pseudogene TRBV3-2) and TRBJ1-2; no reliable D call. V gave up 2 bases and J gave up 8 bases, with 12 bases separating them. This CDR3 contains 13 residues. The V gene's germline CDR1 is LGHDT and CDR2 YNNKEL (reference sequence). CDR3 coding DNA: TGTGCCAGCAGCCAAAGTAAGGCGGGCGGCTACACCTTC. Residues: CASSQSKAGGYTF.

The J gene is TRBJ2-2, the V gene TRBV6-5; D is unresolved. The CDR3 has 12 residues. CDR1 is MNHEY and CDR2 is SVGAGI in the germline V gene. The V end lost 2 bases, the J end lost 5 bases, and 3 bases lay between the germline ends. The CDR3 loop is CASSYITGELFF. For the CDR3, the DNA is TGTGCCAGCAGTTACATAACCGGGGAGCTGTTTTTT.

This chain joins TRBV2 and TRBJ1-3; TRBD1 might be the D (6 bases). The germline V gene has CDR1 SNHLY and CDR2 FYNNEI. The ends were cut back, 4 bases at V and 0 bases at J, with 13 bases in the middle. CDR3 length equals 16 residues. CDR3 sequence reads: CASSGTGRSSGNTIYF. CDR3 nucleotide sequence: TGTGCCAGCAGTGGAACAGGGCGCAGCTCTGGAAACACCATATATTTT.

This chain uses TRBV3-1 (or the pseudogene TRBV3-2) with TRBJ2-1, with 8 bases fitting TRBD2. The CDR3 runs to 17 residues. After removal of 4 bases from V and 0 bases from J, the junction contained 8 bases not matched to a gene. Germline loops: CDR1 LGHDT, CDR2 YNNKEL (reference sequence). The CDR3 here is CASSRRGLGNSYNEQFF. Written as DNA, the CDR3 is TGTGCCAGCAGCCGCCGGGGACTAGGCAACTCCTACAATGAGCAGTTCTTC.

Only a few counts were recorded for this clone. V is TRBV5-4 and J is TRBJ2-5, with D possibly matching TRBD1 (6 bases). CDR3 length equals 16 residues. Trimming cost V 0 bases and J 4 bases, with 16 bases left between them. CDR1 and CDR2 (germline): SGHNT, YYREEE (reference sequence). The DNA of the CDR3 is TGTGCCAGCAGCTTGGGGGGGTTGAGACAGGCAGAGACCCAGTACTTC. It translates to CASSLGGLRQAETQYF.

The CDR3 sequence is CASRPPGGPGGDTQYF. The CDR3 DNA sequence: TGTGCCAGCAGACCGCCCGGGGGGCCGGGGGGAGATACGCAGTATTTT. J is TRBJ2-3 and V is TRBV13; possibly TRBD2 for D (7 bases). The CDR3 has 16 amino acids. V dropped 6 bases and J dropped 5 bases, with 21 bases sitting between them. Germline assignment: CDR1 PRHDT and CDR2 FYEKMQ (reference sequence).

The chain has TRBV9 and TRBJ2-2; D possibly corresponds to TRBD1 (6 bases). The CDR3 runs to 14 residues. CDR1 is SGDLS, CDR2 YYNGEE, per germline. The V gene lost 4 bases and the J gene lost 5 bases, with 12 bases spanning the gap. CDR3 in DNA: TGTGCCAGCAGCATACAGGGAATGACCGGGGAGCTGTTTTTT. Its translation: CASSIQGMTGELFF.

This clone was seen a single time. This sequence joins TRBV4-3 and TRBJ2-5; TRBD1 matches at 7 bases. V was clipped by 1 base and J by 1 base; unmatched bases: 9. CDR3 size: 17 residues. Germline V gene sequence: CDR1 LGHNA, CDR2 YSLEER. As DNA, the CDR3 is TGCGCCAGCAGCCAAGGGGCAGGGGGAGCGATCCAAGAGACCCAGTACTTC. Its protein is CASSQGAGGAIQETQYF.

This clone is a singleton in its sample. The rearrangement links TRBV6-2 or TRBV6-3 to TRBJ2-3, with D possibly being TRBD1 (5 bases). V lost 0 bases, J lost 5 bases, and 15 bases lay in between. This CDR3 is 16 amino acids long. CDR1 and CDR2 from the germline V gene are MNHEY and SVGEGT. CDR3 coding DNA: TGTGCCAGCAGTTACTCGAGCCTGCGCCAGGGAGATACGCAGTATTTT. Its translation is CASSYSSLRQGDTQYF.

The rearrangement links TRBV6-1 to TRBJ1-3; 9 bases fit TRBD1. CDR3 size: 16 residues. The germline V gene encodes CDR1 MNHNS and CDR2 SASEGT. The ends lost 4 bases at V and 4 bases at J; junction bases unmatched: 8. CDR3 residues: CASSAGTGSGGNTIYF. For the CDR3, the DNA is TGTGCCAGCAGTGCCGGGACAGGGTCGGGCGGAAACACCATATATTTT.

This sequence joins TRBV28 and TRBJ1-6; 9 bases map to TRBD1. Germline trimming cut 6 bases from V and 9 bases from J; bases unmatched to any gene: 9. CDR1 MDHEN and CDR2 SYDVKM come from the germline V gene. The CDR3 is made up of 15 amino acids. This chain's CDR3 is CASRQGQGHPSPLHF. Written as DNA, the CDR3 is TGTGCCAGCAGACAGGGACAGGGACATCCTTCACCCCTCCACTTT.

V and J are TRBV2 and TRBJ2-7; 9 bases align to TRBD1. J was trimmed by 2 bases and V by 7 bases; bases with no gene match: 6. This CDR3 comprises 14 residues. In germline, CDR1 is SNHLY, CDR2 FYNNEI. The CDR3 loop is CASTPDRGPYEQYF. In DNA form, the CDR3 reads TGTGCCAGCACCCCGGACAGGGGTCCCTACGAGCAGTACTTC. Filled out from reference TRBV2 and TRBJ2-7, the complete variable domain reads EPEVTQTPSHQVTQMGQEVILRCVPISNHLYFYWYRQILGQKVEFLVSFYNNEISEKSEIFDDQFSVERPDGSNFTLKIRSTKLEDSAMYFCASTPDRGPYEQYFGPGTRLTVT.

The chain combines TRBV7-9 with TRBJ2-7, with unresolved D. CDR3 length: 13 amino acids. The germline CDR1 and CDR2 sequences are SEHNR and FQNEAQ (reference sequence). Trimming shortened V by 10 bases and J by 0 bases, and 13 bases separated the two germline ends. CDR3 loop: CANPDSYSYEQYF. The CDR3 DNA reads as TGTGCCAACCCCGACTCGTACTCCTACGAGCAGTACTTC.

This clone was recorded once. The rearrangement joins TRBV11-2 to TRBJ1-1; no firm D call. The CDR3 sequence is 15 residues long. Trimming left V 0 bases short and J 1 base short, with 9 bases between. Germline V gives CDR1 SGHAT, CDR2 FQNNGV. The CDR3 region is CASSLEGLSNTEAFF. Written as DNA, the CDR3 is TGTGCCAGCAGCTTAGAGGGCCTTTCGAACACTGAAGCTTTCTTT.

The V call is TRBV7-2, the J call TRBJ2-7; D is ambiguous. The germline V gene encodes CDR1 SGHTA and CDR2 FQGNSA. V was pared by 6 bases and J by 4 bases, with 13 bases between. The CDR3 loop spans 13 amino acids. CDR3: CASSPVQWYEQYF. CDR3 DNA sequence: TGTGCCAGCAGTCCTGTACAGTGGTACGAGCAGTACTTC.

The chain combines TRBV5-5 with TRBJ2-5, with D perhaps matching TRBD2 (6 bases). The CDR3 extends over 17 amino acids. Deletions cut 5 bases from V and 6 bases from J, with 26 bases between. CDR1 SGHKS and CDR2 YYEKEE come from the germline V gene (reference sequence). The CDR3 DNA reads as TGTGCCAGCAGTTTAACCGGGACTTATACTAAGGGGAAGACCCAGTACTTC. It translates to CASSLTGTYTKGKTQYF.